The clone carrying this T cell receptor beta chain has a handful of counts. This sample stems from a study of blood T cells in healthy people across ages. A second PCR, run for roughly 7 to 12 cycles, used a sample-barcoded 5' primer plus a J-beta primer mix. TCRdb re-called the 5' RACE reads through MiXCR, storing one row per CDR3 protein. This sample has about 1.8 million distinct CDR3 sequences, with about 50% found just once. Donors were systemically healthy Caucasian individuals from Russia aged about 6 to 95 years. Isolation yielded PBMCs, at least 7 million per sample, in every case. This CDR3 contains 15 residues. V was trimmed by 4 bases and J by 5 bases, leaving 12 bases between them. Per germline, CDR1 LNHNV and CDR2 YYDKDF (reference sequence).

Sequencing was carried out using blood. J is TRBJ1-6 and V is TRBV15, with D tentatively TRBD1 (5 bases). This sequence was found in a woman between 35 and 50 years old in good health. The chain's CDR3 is CATSTPTANNSPLHF. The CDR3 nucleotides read TGTGCCACCAGCACACCGACAGCTAATAATTCACCCCTCCACTTT. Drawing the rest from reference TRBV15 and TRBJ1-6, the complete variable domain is DAMVIQNPRYQVTQFGKPVTLSCSQTLNHNVMYWYQQKSSQAPKLLFHYYDKDFNNEADTPDNFQSRRPNTSFCFLDIRSPGLGDTAMYLCATSTPTANNSPLHFGNGTRLTVT.